These 20 T cell receptor beta chains share one sample of origin, sequenced in a study of T cells in Graves' hyperthyroidism and ophthalmopathy. Amplification of TCR beta CDR3 regions was performed using RNA transcripts as template. Carried out on the TCR CDR3, a first-round RT-PCR used the HTBI primer set. One entry per CDR3 protein, called by TCRdb with MiXCR from the multiplex PCR reads. Of about 690,000 distinct CDR3 sequences listed, around 15% are singletons. The specimen sequenced was blood. These receptor sequences come from a man aged 50-60 years with Graves' hyperthyroidism.

The rearrangement links TRBV28 to TRBJ2-4, with D possibly matching TRBD1 (5 bases). V was cut by 7 bases and J by 0 bases, with 7 bases left in between. Germline CDR1 and CDR2: MDHEN and SYDVKM. The CDR3 is 13 amino acids. CDR3 sequence (DNA): TGTGCCAGCACAGGGCTAGCCAAAAACATTCAGTACTTC. Its translation: CASTGLAKNIQYF.

This clonotype was recorded many times. The rearrangement joins TRBV11-2 to TRBJ2-7, with 7 bases that match TRBD2. V shed 1 base and J 3 bases; nucleotides not matched to a gene: 9. Germline lookup yields CDR1 SGHAT and CDR2 FQNNGV. This CDR3 comprises 16 residues. CDR3: CASSLGAGESGYEQYF. The DNA of the CDR3 is TGTGCCAGCAGCTTAGGGGCGGGAGAGTCGGGCTACGAGCAGTACTTC. Complete variable domain (other parts from reference TRBV11-2 and TRBJ2-7): EAGVAQSPRYKIIEKRQSVAFWCNPISGHATLYWYQQILGQGPKLLIQFQNNGVVDDSQLPKDRFSAERLKGVDSTLKIQPAKLEDSAVYLCASSLGAGESGYEQYFGPGTRLTVT.

This chain joins TRBV6-9 and TRBJ1-5, with a possible D match to TRBD1 (5 bases). Trimming pared 4 bases from V and 1 base from J, leaving 17 bases between. Per germline, CDR1 MNHGY and CDR2 SVAAGI. CDR3 length: 17 amino acids. The CDR3 spells CASSSPERQRSNQPQHF. The DNA of the CDR3 is TGTGCCAGCAGTTCCCCAGAAAGACAGAGAAGCAATCAGCCCCAGCATTTT.

This clonotype was seen at least ten times. The genes are TRBV28 and TRBJ2-7; maybe TRBD1 (6 bases). Germline V CDR1 and CDR2: MDHEN, SYDVKM. V lost 5 bases, J lost 0 bases, and 17 bases lay in between. This CDR3 has 16 residues. CDR3: CASSEGYGQNSYEQYF. DNA for the CDR3: TGTGCCAGCAGTGAAGGCTATGGACAGAACTCCTACGAGCAGTACTTC.

This clonotype was counted a few times. The V call is TRBV4-1, the J call TRBJ2-1; D unresolved. V lost 0 bases, J lost 8 bases, and 14 bases lay in between. The CDR3 is 15 amino acids. The germline V gene has CDR1 MGHRA and CDR2 YSYEKL. CDR3 region: CASSQDGRGTDEQFF. In nucleotides, the CDR3 is TGCGCCAGCAGCCAAGACGGACGAGGTACGGATGAGCAGTTCTTC.

The J gene is TRBJ2-5, the V gene TRBV6-1; no reliable D call. From germline, CDR1 is MNHNS and CDR2 SASEGT. The ends were cut back, 1 base at V and 5 bases at J, with 14 bases in the middle. The CDR3 is 15 amino acids. Here the CDR3 reads CASSEDTRVEETQYF. CDR3 DNA sequence: TGTGCCAGCAGTGAAGATACGAGAGTGGAGGAGACCCAGTACTTC.

The V gene is TRBV20-1, the J gene TRBJ2-1; D possibly uses TRBD1 or TRBD2 (5 bases each). Germline V gives CDR1 DFQATT, CDR2 SNEGSKA (reference sequence). Trimming took 5 bases from V and 1 from J, leaving 9 bases between them. The CDR3 has 13 residues. CDR3 amino acids: CSAGDVSYNEQFF. CDR3 DNA: TGCAGTGCTGGGGACGTTTCCTACAATGAGCAGTTCTTC.

This clonotype has ten or more counts. This sequence joins TRBV28 and TRBJ2-1; a possible D gene is TRBD2 (5 bases). Per germline, CDR1 MDHEN and CDR2 SYDVKM. Trimming removed 8 bases at V and 12 bases at J, with 17 bases between. CDR3 length: 12 amino acids. The CDR3 reads CASAFGDDVQFF. DNA for the CDR3: TGTGCCAGCGCGTTCGGGGATGATGTGCAGTTCTTC.

The table lists this clonotype with a few counts. The chain uses TRBV6-1 and TRBJ1-5, with D uncertain. V shed 8 bases and J shed 7 bases, with 12 bases lying between them. In germline, CDR1 is MNHNS, CDR2 SASEGT. The CDR3 has 12 residues. CDR3 coding DNA: TGTGCCAGCTCCCCAAGGCACCAGCCCCAGCATTTT. This gives the protein CASSPRHQPQHF.

This clonotype was picked up many times. J is TRBJ1-2 and V is TRBV28, with D unclear. The CDR3 covers 13 residues. V was cut by 2 bases and J by 0 bases, with 4 bases left in between. CDR1 is MDHEN, CDR2 SYDVKM, per germline. Written as DNA, the CDR3 is TGTGCCAGCAGTTTAAGACCTAACTATGGCTACACCTTC. Residues: CASSLRPNYGYTF.

The rearrangement links TRBV5-1 to TRBJ2-3, with 14 bases that match TRBD2. This CDR3 is 17 amino acids long. Germline values: CDR1 SGHRS, CDR2 YFSETQ. J gave up 3 bases and V 4 bases, and 7 bases lay outside the gene matches. The CDR3 sequence is CASSGGLAGVLTDTQYF. The CDR3 region has the DNA TGCGCCAGCAGCGGGGGACTAGCGGGAGTGTTGACAGATACGCAGTATTTT.

This chain uses TRBV7-6 with TRBJ2-5; the D gene is possibly TRBD1 (6 bases). This CDR3 contains 14 residues. The V gene lost 0 bases and the J gene lost 3 bases, with 8 bases spanning the gap. Germline-derived CDR1 and CDR2 are SGHVS and FNYEAQ. CDR3 sequence: CASSLAGAEETQYF. Here the CDR3 DNA reads TGTGCCAGCAGCTTAGCGGGGGCAGAAGAGACCCAGTACTTC.

This clonotype has at least ten counts. The J gene is TRBJ1-4, the V gene TRBV28; TRBD1 aligns across 9 bases. The V and J ends lost 1 base and 3 bases, in that order; junction bases with no gene match: 12. The CDR3 length is 19 residues. Germline-derived CDR1 and CDR2 are MDHEN and SYDVKM. The CDR3 DNA is TGTGCCAGCAGTTTATATTCCGGGACAGGGTCTTTCGCTAATGAAAAACTGTTTTTT. Protein: CASSLYSGTGSFANEKLFF.

In this sample, this clonotype turned up a few times. J is TRBJ1-4 and V is TRBV20-1; possibly TRBD1 for D (6 bases). Germline CDR1 DFQATT, CDR2 SNEGSKA (reference sequence). Trimming stripped 6 bases from V and 8 bases from J, with 16 bases between. The CDR3 runs to 13 residues. CDR3 sequence: CSARGGAVEKLFF. The CDR3 nucleotides are TGCAGTGCCCGTGGGGGGGCTGTGGAAAAACTGTTTTTT.

CDR3 in amino acids: CASSFLTNTQPGRTLSSGNTIYF. The DNA for the CDR3 is TGTGCCAGCAGTTTTCTAACCAACACCCAGCCGGGACGTACCTTAAGCTCTGGAAACACCATATATTTT. This chain joins TRBV28 and TRBJ1-3; tentatively, D is TRBD1 (5 bases). CDR3 length equals 23 residues. Germline values: CDR1 MDHEN, CDR2 SYDVKM. Trimming removed 3 bases at V and 0 bases at J, with 33 bases between.

This clonotype was seen repeatedly, ten times or more. This CDR3 reads CASRLQGTEAFF. DNA of the CDR3: TGTGCCAGCCGACTGCAGGGGACTGAAGCTTTCTTT. The V gene is TRBV6-1, the J gene TRBJ1-1, with TRBD1 as a possible D gene (6 bases). Germline V gene data show CDR1 as MNHNS and CDR2 as SASEGT. This CDR3 comprises 12 residues. Trimming removed 8 bases from V and 5 bases from J, with 12 bases in between.

This clonotype came up many times. The genes are TRBV6-1 and TRBJ2-7; D remains ambiguous. The CDR3 is made up of 17 amino acids. V dropped 5 bases and J dropped 3 bases, with 23 bases sitting between them. The germline V gene encodes CDR1 MNHNS and CDR2 SASEGT. The CDR3 sequence is CASSLSPGRLFYYEQYF. The CDR3 DNA reads as TGTGCCAGCAGTCTATCGCCGGGCAGGCTTTTTTACTACGAGCAGTACTTC.

This clonotype was observed a handful of times. The V and J genes are TRBV6-2 or TRBV6-3 and TRBJ2-2, with D perhaps TRBD2 (6 bases). This CDR3 contains 16 residues. Per the germline V gene, CDR1 is MNHEY and CDR2 is SVGEGT. V was cut by 5 bases and J by 0 bases, with 13 bases left in between. This CDR3 reads CASSLLAPSNTGELFF. The CDR3 DNA sequence: TGTGCCAGCAGTCTGCTAGCGCCATCGAACACCGGGGAGCTGTTTTTT.

The chain links TRBV12-3 or TRBV12-4 to TRBJ2-7; D gene unclear. The CDR3 is 15 amino acids. V dropped 5 bases and J dropped 9 bases, with 23 bases sitting between them. The CDR3, as DNA: TGTGCCAGCAGTCTACCCCAGGTGGAGCAGGCCGTGCAGTACTTC. This codes for CASSLPQVEQAVQYF.

Ten or more counts support this clonotype. The J gene is TRBJ1-5, the V gene TRBV30; no clear D. V was trimmed by 1 base and J by 3 bases, leaving 7 bases between them. The CDR3 consists of 13 residues. CDR1 is GTSNPN, CDR2 SVGIG, per germline (reference sequence). This chain's CDR3 is CAWSADLNQPQHF. In nucleotides, the CDR3 is TGTGCCTGGAGTGCGGATCTCAATCAGCCCCAGCATTTT.